The T cell receptor (beta chain) under discussion was sequenced for a study of T cells in Graves' hyperthyroidism and ophthalmopathy. Study background: Before any treatment, at initial diagnosis, peripheral blood was collected.

Ophthalmopathy patients all had a Clinical Activity Score of at least 3, a NOSPECS grade of at least 4 and disease under 3 months old. Uncontrolled infection, other autoimmune disease, pregnancy or lactation excluded patients. Diagnoses were established using clinical symptoms, serum thyroxine and TRAb, thyroid ultrasound and orbital computed tomography. Amplified TCR beta CDR3 regions derived from RNA transcripts. A first-round RT-PCR of the TCR CDR3 used the HTBI primer set. Each CDR3 protein is one row after TCRdb ran MiXCR on the multiplex PCR reads. The sample carries about 380,000 distinct CDR3 sequences, about 18% recorded once. Germline V gene data show CDR1 as MNHNS and CDR2 as SASEGT. The CDR3 runs 15 residues. The germline V and J ends were trimmed by 3 bases and 1 base, with 12 bases remaining between them.

The sequence derives from a man aged 18 to 35 with Graves' ophthalmopathy. Sequenced input: blood. This sequence joins TRBV6-1 and TRBJ1-1, with D possibly being TRBD1 (6 bases). CDR3 bases: TGTGCCAGCAGTGATAGGGGGAAAGCGAACACTGAAGCTTTCTTT. It translates to CASSDRGKANTEAFF.